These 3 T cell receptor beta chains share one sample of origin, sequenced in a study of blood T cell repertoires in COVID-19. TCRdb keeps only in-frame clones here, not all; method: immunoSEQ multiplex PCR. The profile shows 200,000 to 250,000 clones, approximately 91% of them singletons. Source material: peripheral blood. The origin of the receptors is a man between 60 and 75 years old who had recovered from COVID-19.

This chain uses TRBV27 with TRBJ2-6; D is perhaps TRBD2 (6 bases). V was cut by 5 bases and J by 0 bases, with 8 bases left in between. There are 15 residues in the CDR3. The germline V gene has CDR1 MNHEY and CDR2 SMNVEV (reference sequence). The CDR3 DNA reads TGTGCCAGCAGTCCGCGGGACTCTGGGGCCAACGTCCTGACTTTC. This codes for CASSPRDSGANVLTF.

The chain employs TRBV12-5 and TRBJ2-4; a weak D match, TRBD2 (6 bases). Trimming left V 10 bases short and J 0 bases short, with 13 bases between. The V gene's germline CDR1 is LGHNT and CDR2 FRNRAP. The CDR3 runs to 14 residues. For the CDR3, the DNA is TGTGCTACCATGGGAGGTAGAGCCAAAAACATTCAGTACTTC. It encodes CATMGGRAKNIQYF.

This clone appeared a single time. The CDR3 is CASSLGPLASQYF. Written as DNA, the CDR3 is TGTGCCAGCAGCTTAGGGCCTTTAGCGTCTCAGTACTTC. The chain has TRBV7-2 and TRBJ2-7, with D perhaps matching TRBD2 (5 bases). Trimming removed 1 base from V and 10 bases from J, with 14 bases in between. Germline values: CDR1 SGHTA, CDR2 FQGNSA. The CDR3 is made up of 13 amino acids.